These T cell receptor beta chains were read from a single sample in a study of cytomegalovirus exposure and HLA in healthy donors. Assay: immunoSEQ multiplex PCR; the TCRdb copy retains only in-frame clones and omits some. The table records roughly 100,000 clones, 82% of them present only once. The source material was PBMCs. These receptors came from a man aged 50 to 60 in good health and CMV-seronegative. The CDR3 runs from the conserved cysteine through the conserved F or W. D genes are given only for firm matches. Clone size is given for some rows only: seen once, a few or many times, or a class if the clone is expanded.

few	TRBV7-2	TRBJ2-7	NA	TGTGCCAGCAGCCACCCACCCCCAGGGCGCGAGCAGTACTTC	CASSHPPPGREQYF
NA	TRBV19	TRBJ1-1	TRBD1	TGTGCCAGTAGTATGGGGACAGGGTTCAACACTGAAGCTTTCTTT	CASSMGTGFNTEAFF
NA	TRBV27	TRBJ2-7	NA	TGTGCCAGCAGTTTAGGGGTATCGGGGGAGCAGTACTTC	CASSLGVSGEQYF
NA	TRBV7-9	TRBJ1-1	NA	TGTTCCAGCAGGGAGGCCTCCACTGAAGCTTTCTTT	CSSREASTEAFF
NA	TRBV7-9	TRBJ2-6	NA	TGTGCCAGCAGCCACAGGGGGGGTGCCTCTGGGGCCAACGTCCTGACTTTC	CASSHRGGASGANVLTF
few	TRBV5-6	TRBJ2-3	NA	TGTGCCAGCAGCTTGGCAAGCACAGATACGCAGTATTTT	CASSLASTDTQYF
NA	TRBV18	TRBJ2-2	NA	TGTGCCAGCTCACCGCAGGGCACCGGGGAGCTGTTTTTT	CASSPQGTGELFF
NA	TRBV5-4	TRBJ2-5	TRBD1	TGTGCCAGCAGCTTGAGGACAGGGCGAATCCAAGAGACCCAGTACTTC	CASSLRTGRIQETQYF
NA	TRBV29-1	TRBJ2-7	NA	TGCAGCGTTGCTGGCGGGCCCCTCTACGAGCAGTACTTC	CSVAGGPLYEQYF
NA	TRBV5-4	TRBJ2-5	NA	TGTGCCAGCACCAAAGACAGCATCCAAGAGACCCAGTACTTC	CASTKDSIQETQYF
NA	TRBV9	TRBJ2-2	NA	TGTGCCAGCGGAGACTACCAGAACACCGGGGAGCTGTTTTTT	CASGDYQNTGELFF
NA	TRBV5-1	TRBJ2-1	NA	TGCGCCAGCAAGCCGAGCTCCTACAATGAGCAGTTCTTC	CASKPSSYNEQFF
many	TRBV6-1	TRBJ2-6	TRBD1	TGTGCCAGCAGTGATCAAGCAGGGGGCGCTGGGGCCAACGTCCTGACTTTC	CASSDQAGGAGANVLTF
NA	TRBV28	TRBJ2-1	TRBD2	TGTGCCACGCACAAGCGGAGCGGGAGCTCCTACAATGAGCAGTTCTTC	CATHKRSGSSYNEQFF
NA	TRBV19	TRBJ2-1	NA	TGTGCCAGTAGTATAAGAAATAGCGTTGAGCAGTTCTTC	CASSIRNSVEQFF
NA	TRBV7-9	TRBJ2-7	TRBD2	TGTGCCAGCAGCTCAGGACTAGCGGGAGTTTCCTACGAGCAGTACTTC	CASSSGLAGVSYEQYF
NA	TRBV5-4	TRBJ2-7	TRBD2	TGTGCCAGCAGCTTAGCGGGAGGGCCCCTCGAGCAGTACTTC	CASSLAGGPLEQYF
NA	TRBV28	TRBJ1-2	NA	TGTGCCAGCAGTTTAATCACTTCGACACCTAACTATGGCTACACCTTC	CASSLITSTPNYGYTF
NA	TRBV7-3	TRBJ2-1	NA	TGTGCCAGCAGCTCGGGACTCCCCTCGAATGAGCAGTTCTTC	CASSSGLPSNEQFF
NA	TRBV27	TRBJ2-7	TRBD1	TGTGCCAGCAGTCCGACAGGGAATGTTGTCTACGAGCAGTACTTC	CASSPTGNVVYEQYF
NA	TRBV28	TRBJ1-5	NA	TGTGCCAGCAGTCGCAGGGGTAATCAGCCCCAGCATTTT	CASSRRGNQPQHF
NA	TRBV6-1	TRBJ2-7	NA	TGTGCCAGCAGTGTCTTTAAGGGGGTCGGACAGCCCTTCGCCTACGAGCAGTACTTC	CASSVFKGVGQPFAYEQYF
NA	TRBV18	TRBJ2-1	NA	TGTGCCAGCTCCCCTAACGGACCCCCAGGGGAGCAGTTCTTC	CASSPNGPPGEQFF
NA	TRBV27	TRBJ2-7	NA	TGTGCCAGCAGTTCACAAACAGGGTACTACGAGCAGTACTTC	CASSSQTGYYEQYF
NA	TRBV5-6	TRBJ2-1	TRBD1	TGTGCCAGCAGCTTGAACACCCGGGACAGGGGACTCTACAATGAGCAGTTCTTC	CASSLNTRDRGLYNEQFF
NA	TRBV10-3	TRBJ2-5	TRBD1	TGTGCCATCGGCCCAGGGGGCGGCCGGGAGACCCAGTACTTC	CAIGPGGGRETQYF
once	TRBV6-1	TRBJ1-1	NA	TGTGCCAGCAGTGAAGCGCTCTCGGGAACCACTGAAGCTTTCTTT	CASSEALSGTTEAFF
once	TRBV9	TRBJ2-2	NA	TGTGCCAGCGGTCCGGGACCAGGGGTGAACACCGGGGAGCTGTTTTTT	CASGPGPGVNTGELFF
NA	TRBV19	TRBJ2-1	NA	TGTGCCAGTAGTATACCCGAGGGGGTGGGTGAGCAGTTCTTC	CASSIPEGVGEQFF
NA	TRBV7-2	TRBJ2-7	TRBD2	TGTGCCAGCAGCTCACGGGAGGGGTACGAGCAGTACTTC	CASSSREGYEQYF
NA	TRBV29-1	TRBJ2-7	TRBD1	TGCAGCGTTGTACAGGGGGCAGGGGGCGAGCAGTACTTC	CSVVQGAGGEQYF
NA	TRBV7-9	TRBJ2-5	NA	TGTGCCAGCGCCCGGGTCAGGGACCAAGAGACCCAGTACTTC	CASARVRDQETQYF
NA	TRBV11-1	TRBJ2-2	NA	TGTGCCAGCAGCTTAGCCCTCGGGGATGCCGGGGAGCTGTTTTTT	CASSLALGDAGELFF
NA	TRBV6-5	TRBJ2-3	NA	TGTGCCAGCAGCCCCGGGGTAGTGCCAGATACGCAGTATTTT	CASSPGVVPDTQYF
NA	TRBV19	TRBJ2-7	TRBD1	TGTGCCAGTATAAGAGGACAGGGGGTTTTTGAGCAGTACTTC	CASIRGQGVFEQYF
NA	TRBV5-1	TRBJ2-2	NA	TGCGCCAGCAGCGACCAGGGCTCAGGCACCGGGGAGCTGTTTTTT	CASSDQGSGTGELFF
NA	TRBV27	TRBJ2-5	TRBD2	TGTGCCAGCAGCGGCATTAGACTAGCGGGAGTCCAAGAGACCCAGTACTTC	CASSGIRLAGVQETQYF
NA	TRBV11-1	TRBJ2-1	TRBD2	TGTGCCAGCAGCTTAGGACGTAGCGGGAGCTCCTACAATGAGCAGTTCTTC	CASSLGRSGSSYNEQFF
NA	TRBV2	TRBJ1-3	NA	TGTGCCAGCTCGACGGAGGGAATGTTAGGAAACACCATATATTTT	CASSTEGMLGNTIYF
NA	TRBV19	TRBJ1-5	NA	TGTGCCACCGAGGACACCGGCAGGCCCCAGCATTTT	CATEDTGRPQHF
NA	TRBV5-5	TRBJ1-5	NA	TGTGCCAGCAGTCGTGGGTGGGAGAGCAATCAGCCCCAGCATTTT	CASSRGWESNQPQHF
NA	TRBV2	TRBJ1-2	TRBD1	TGTGCCAGCAGCGGGACAGGGAGACGTGGCTACACCTTC	CASSGTGRRGYTF
once	TRBV6-1	TRBJ1-2	TRBD1	TGTGCCAGCAGAGTCGGGACAGATTATGGCTACACCTTC	CASRVGTDYGYTF
once	TRBV2	TRBJ2-2	TRBD2	TGTGCCAGCAGTGGAAAGAGCGGGAGGGCCGGGGAGCTGTTTTTT	CASSGKSGRAGELFF